This TCR beta chain was documented in a study of cytomegalovirus exposure and HLA in healthy donors (dated by TCRdb to the late 2010s). Regarding the complete study: An earlier analysis of some 600 of the donors reported about 300 Gb of sequence data and around 120 million unique TCR beta sequences obtained from around 180 million T cells. About 280 gigabases of sequencing data and around 85 million unique TCR sequences made up an early release that covered 500 to 650 HLA-typed donors. The genetic ancestry cluster associated with self-reported Caucasian donors included 81% of the roughly 390 genotyped donors. The study aimed to test whether signatures of past pathogen exposure could be identified by cataloging public T cell receptors. The study used immunosequencing to profile the T cell repertoires of 670 or so subjects and linked those repertoires to cytomegalovirus serostatus. Besides the first cohort of 500 to 700 subjects, a separate validation cohort made up of over a hundred different subjects was used. To predict cytomegalovirus infection status, the study brought together high-throughput TCR immunosequencing, statistical association of individual TCRs with disease status, and machine learning. In a later analysis, previously published TCR beta repertoires from 670 or so donors were re-analyzed and high-resolution HLA genotyping was added so that TCR occurrence patterns could be studied. Rather than using new phenotypic data, the later analysis identified candidate immune exposures from TCR beta sequences and from how often those sequences occurred across donors. To decide whether each TCR beta V gene segment behaved as functional or pseudogenic, an earlier analysis of approximately 590 of the donors relied on high-throughput TCR beta sequencing. Donor age, sex, ethnicity and CMV serostatus were compiled alongside the repertoire data. A later genetic analysis took genome-wide SNP genotypes for 398 of the 666 donors and used that subset as a discovery cohort. Every repertoire in the discovery cohort had been generated on one and the same sequencing platform. Class I and class II HLA loci were covered by the typing at four-digit resolution. Typing coverage differed by locus: A, B, C, DRB1 and DQB1 were typed in roughly 629-630 donors, DQA1 in about 560, DPA1 in around 580, and DPB1 in roughly 470. Four or five DR-DQ haplotypes were handled as single units for association and clustering because linkage in the cohort was strong. Across roughly 420 genotyped donors of the cohort, an average of about 240,000 unique TCR beta nucleotide sequences per donor were sequenced, and 15% to 20% of those sequences were non-productive.

From its cysteine to its phenylalanine, the CDR3 spans 13 amino acids. Just the 39-base CDR3 DNA is kept, in frame starting at base 1. The germline V gene yields LGHNA for CDR1 and YSLEER for CDR2. The germline ends are 12 bases apart after V is trimmed by 4 bases and J by 5 bases. Library method: the immunoSEQ multiplex PCR assay. For the multiplex PCR, a mixture combining 60 forward primers for TCR Vbeta segments and 13 reverse primers for TCR Jbeta segments was used. A multiplex PCR assay on genomic DNA amplified the CDR3 region of rearranged TCR beta genes. The amplified TCR beta libraries were sequenced on the Illumina HiSeq System as 87-base-pair reads. The original pipeline was this. Across the 666 repertoires, a later analysis counted about 81 million unique TCR beta chains, around 11 million of which were shared by at least two donors. Raw reads were error-corrected and collapsed into unique sequences by a nearest-neighbor algorithm in which closely related sequences were merged to remove PCR and sequencing errors. V, D and J gene segments were assigned by aligning CDR3 sequences to IMGT reference sequences. Each retained sequence needed at least a six-nucleotide match to both a V gene segment and a J gene segment. Rearrangements were classified as productive when the CDR3 lacked stop codons and remained in frame with V and J, and all other rearrangements were classified as non-productive. CDR3 was defined according to IMGT convention as the region running from the second conserved V-encoded cysteine to the conserved J-encoded phenylalanine. Sequences without an unambiguous match to a single V gene segment were excluded from the earlier analysis of almost 600 of the donors. An earlier analysis of about 600 of the donors called V segments functional above 56.7% productive rearrangements and segregating when the between-donor standard deviation exceeded 5%. To diagnose cytomegalovirus status from the catalog of TCR beta chain sequences, a statistical classification framework was built. A later analysis assigned V and J genes by comparing TCR nucleotide sequences with IMGT/GENE-DB human TR gene sequences. A later analysis assigned CDR3 sequences and most-parsimonious VDJ recombination scenarios with the TCRdist pipeline. A later analysis defined each TCR beta chain by its CDR3 amino acid sequence plus V-gene family, and excluded reads lacking a unique V-gene family. As a way to deal with suspected cross-contamination and a sequencing artifact, a later analysis dropped more than 500 nucleotide sequences that were highly shared and had low generation probability. In a later analysis, a clonal expansion index was calculated for each public chain from normalized within-repertoire ranks of inferred template counts. Generation probabilities in a later analysis came from a VDJ recombination model fitted to out-of-frame rearrangements, and those results were checked against IGoR. In a later analysis, TCR-TCR, TCR-HLA and TCR-CMV co-occurrence was scored with hypergeometric tests, and a repertoire-size bias correction was applied to TCR pairs. A later analysis estimated false discovery rates by permuting HLA or CMV assignments 20 times. In a later analysis, co-occurring TCRs were grouped using DBSCAN, with TCRdist sequence similarity added in when clustering inside HLA-allele-positive subsets. Repertoires with fewer than 30,000 or more than 120,000 public chains were left out of co-occurrence clustering, as were a few repertoires with anomalous nucleotide sharing. In its TCRdb copy, this immuneACCESS table keeps in-frame sequences only and misses some clones. Where compared with another copy, unresolved V genes explain less than half of these, and the others have no known cause. That table furnishes V, J and clone size, whereas the DNA furnished D and trimming. The sample table shows roughly 100,000 clones, and approximately 73% are seen once. Together, the top ten hold around a tenth of the sample.

Beyond this particular receptor, the publication reports: The sequencing pipeline was judged likely to have produced a cluster of highly shared sequence variants as a technical artifact. Only TCR beta chains were sequenced in this cohort, and the absence of alpha or paired-chain data limited detectable features. Because HLA typing was missing for some donors at each locus, association tests included only the typed subset. According to a later analysis, TCR association rates differed among HLA loci, with DRB1 alleles showing the most associated TCRs and HLA-C alleles showing the fewest. A later analysis associated 16,951 TCR beta sequences with specific HLA alleles at a false discovery rate of 0.05. A further reported finding was that TCR beta sequences accurately predicted the HLA-A and HLA-B alleles for most subjects in the first cohort. For the cohort, immune exposure information was limited to CMV serostatus. Compared with equally common non-associated chains, HLA-associated TCR beta chains in a later analysis were more clonally expanded and had lower generation probabilities. In vitro tests confirmed that a few of the cytomegalovirus-associated TCR beta chains recognize cytomegalovirus antigens. Correlated functional status among segregating V segments might be attributable to linkage disequilibrium, but an unknown experimental factor could not be ruled out. In a later genetic analysis, fewer N-insertions in productive TCRs were reported among donors in an Asian-associated ancestry cluster than the roughly 700-donor mean. An association between a missense DCLRE1C variant and V-gene and J-gene trimming of TCR beta chains was found in a later genetic analysis and replicated in an independent cohort. The classifier was reported to diagnose cytomegalovirus status with high specificity and sensitivity in both the original cohort and the validation cohort. Around 16 rarely observed V segments, including chromosome 9 orphons, were excluded from the earlier analysis of approximately 600 of the donors because counts were too low. Most TCR sequences were observed very rarely across donors, whereas some public TCRs were present in many individuals. A later analysis reported that several top co-occurrence clusters appeared linked to parvovirus B19, influenza, CMV and Epstein-Barr virus. Assigning TCR associations to individual alleles was difficult when HLA alleles, especially DR and DQ, strongly co-occurred. In an earlier analysis of about 600 of the donors, most TCR beta V segments appeared in productive rearrangements about 90% or about 30% of the time, broadly matching IMGT annotations. Some IMGT-functional V segments, including TRBV6-2 and TRBV6-3, could not be distinguished by the 87-base-pair reads and were therefore excluded. Most CMV-associated TCR beta chains appeared to be HLA-restricted in a later analysis, and the HLA associations seemed to be driven largely by CMV exposure. The authors suggested that the approach could potentially be extended to other disease states and immunological phenotypes. Presence/absence analyses assumed roughly uniform sequencing depth across donors, an assumption that may not hold. A total of roughly 160 TCR beta chains were listed by the study as associated with cytomegalovirus.

Comment on this clone: Its target antigen remains unknown. Within one base of it there is no much larger clone, and no base qualities were kept.

The cohort comprised some 730 healthy bone marrow donors. At the time of sampling, every cohort member was nominally healthy, though immune exposures that went unrecorded were likely present. The donor was CMV seropositive and was included in the group of 290 or so seropositive cohort members. A peripheral blood sample was collected from each donor, and TCR beta sequencing was performed on peripheral blood mononuclear cells. Genomic DNA extraction from the blood cell samples was performed with the Qiagen DNeasy Blood Extraction Kit. This receptor was taken from a woman aged 18-35 years in good health and CMV-seropositive. The receptor chain draws on TRBV4-3 and TRBJ2-7; the D gene lacks a confident call. The material sequenced was PBMCs. The CDR3 protein: CASSPVVGDEQYF. The nucleotides are TGCGCCAGCAGCCCCGTAGTGGGCGACGAGCAGTACTTC.